This TCR beta chain was found in a study of molecular identifiers for immune sequencing clone quantification. Study in general: In replicates, RNA taken from 20,000 or 100,000 naive CD8 cells was divided five ways, and four portions underwent sequencing.

Bulk TCR libraries were made with methods that had been previously described and with listed TCR primers. TCRdb analysed the PCR reads with MiXCR anew, one entry per CDR3 protein. The table includes about 300,000 distinct CDR3 sequences, about a fifth detected once. Trimming cost V 8 bases and J 2 bases, with 11 bases left between them. In germline, CDR1 is SNHLY, CDR2 FYNNEI. This CDR3 is built from 13 residues. Naive CD8 T cells were sorted, and the gate applied was CD8+CD4-CCR7+CD45RA+. Findings of the study overall: Whereas naive cells kept under 1% of molecules in clones above 20 RNA copies, such clones held over 99% in effectors.

The sample holds many counts of this clonotype. Its cognate antigen is unknown. V and J are TRBV2 and TRBJ2-3; perhaps TRBD1 as D (5 bases). Sequenced: naive CD8+ T cells from blood, with Jurkat cell RNA spiked in. Subset indicated: FACS-sorted CD8+CD4-CCR7+CD45RA+ naive T cells. The TCR was taken from a human donor in good health. Some libraries in this study had Jurkat cell RNA spiked in. CDR3 in amino acids: CASLGDNTDTQYF. CDR3 nucleotides: TGTGCCAGCCTAGGGGATAACACAGATACGCAGTATTTT. Full variable domain (missing parts from reference TRBV2 and TRBJ2-3): EPEVTQTPSHQVTQMGQEVILRCVPISNHLYFYWYRQILGQKVEFLVSFYNNEISEKSEIFDDQFSVERPDGSNFTLKIRSTKLEDSAMYFCASLGDNTDTQYFGPGTRLTVL.